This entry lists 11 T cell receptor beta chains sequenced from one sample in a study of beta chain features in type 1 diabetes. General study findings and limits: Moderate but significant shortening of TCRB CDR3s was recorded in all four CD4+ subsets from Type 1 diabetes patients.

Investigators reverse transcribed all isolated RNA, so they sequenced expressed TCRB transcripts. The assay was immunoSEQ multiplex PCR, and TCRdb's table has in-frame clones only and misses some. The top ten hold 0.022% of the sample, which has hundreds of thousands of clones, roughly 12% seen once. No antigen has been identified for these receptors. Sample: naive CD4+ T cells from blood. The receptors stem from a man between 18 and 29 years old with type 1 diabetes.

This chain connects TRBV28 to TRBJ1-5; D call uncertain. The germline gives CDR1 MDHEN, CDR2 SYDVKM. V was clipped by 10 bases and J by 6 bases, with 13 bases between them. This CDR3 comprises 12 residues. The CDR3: CATRVSAQPQHF. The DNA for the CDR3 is TGTGCCACCAGAGTCTCCGCTCAGCCCCAGCATTTT.

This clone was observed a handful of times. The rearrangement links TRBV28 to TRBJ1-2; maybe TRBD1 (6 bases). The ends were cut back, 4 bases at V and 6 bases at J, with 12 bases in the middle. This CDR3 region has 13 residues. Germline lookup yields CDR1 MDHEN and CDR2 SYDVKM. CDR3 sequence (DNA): TGTGCCAGCAGTTCCTCGGGGGCGGATGGCTACACCTTC. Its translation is CASSSSGADGYTF.

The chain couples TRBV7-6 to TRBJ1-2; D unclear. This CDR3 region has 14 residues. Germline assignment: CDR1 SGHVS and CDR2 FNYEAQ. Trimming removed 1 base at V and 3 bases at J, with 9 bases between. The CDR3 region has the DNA TGTGCCAGCAGCTTAGGTCGGGGAGACTATGGCTACACCTTC. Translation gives CASSLGRGDYGYTF.

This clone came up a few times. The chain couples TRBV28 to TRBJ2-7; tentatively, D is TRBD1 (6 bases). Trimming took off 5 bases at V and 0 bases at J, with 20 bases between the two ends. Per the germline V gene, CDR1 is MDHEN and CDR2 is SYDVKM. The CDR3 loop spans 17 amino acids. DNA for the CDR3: TGTGCCAGCAGTCGACCGTCTCGGACAGAGAGCTCCTACGAGCAGTACTTC. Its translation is CASSRPSRTESSYEQYF.

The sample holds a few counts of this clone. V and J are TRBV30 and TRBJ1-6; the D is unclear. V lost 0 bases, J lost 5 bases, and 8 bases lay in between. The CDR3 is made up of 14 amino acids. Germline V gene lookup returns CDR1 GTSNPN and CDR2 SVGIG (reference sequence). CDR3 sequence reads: CAWSVRGNNSPLHF. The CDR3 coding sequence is TGTGCCTGGAGTGTACGAGGGAATAATTCACCCCTCCACTTT.

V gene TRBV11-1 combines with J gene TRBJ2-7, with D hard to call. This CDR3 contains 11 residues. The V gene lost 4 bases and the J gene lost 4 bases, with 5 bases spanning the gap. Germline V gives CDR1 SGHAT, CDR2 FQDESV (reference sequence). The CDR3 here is CASSSGYEQYF. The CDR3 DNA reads TGTGCCAGCAGCTCTGGGTACGAGCAGTACTTC.

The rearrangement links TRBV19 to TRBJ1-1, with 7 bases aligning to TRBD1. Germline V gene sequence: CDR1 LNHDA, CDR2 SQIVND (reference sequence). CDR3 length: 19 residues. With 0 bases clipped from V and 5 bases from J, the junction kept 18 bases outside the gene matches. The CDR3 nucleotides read TGTGCCAGTAGTATAGACGGACAGGCCTTGCTGCGCTCAAAGACTGAAGCTTTCTTT. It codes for CASSIDGQALLRSKTEAFF.

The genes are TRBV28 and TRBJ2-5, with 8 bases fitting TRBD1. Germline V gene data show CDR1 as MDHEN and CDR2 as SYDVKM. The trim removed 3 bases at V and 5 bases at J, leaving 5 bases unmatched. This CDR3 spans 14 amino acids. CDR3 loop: CASSLQGARETQYF. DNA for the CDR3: TGTGCCAGCAGTTTGCAGGGGGCCCGGGAGACCCAGTACTTC.

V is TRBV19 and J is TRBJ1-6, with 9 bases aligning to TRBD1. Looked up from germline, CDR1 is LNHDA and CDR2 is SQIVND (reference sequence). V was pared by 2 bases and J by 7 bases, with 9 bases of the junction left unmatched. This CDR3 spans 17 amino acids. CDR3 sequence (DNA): TGTGCCAGTAGTATAAGGGACAGGGTGGGGTACAATTCACCCCTCCACTTT. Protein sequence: CASSIRDRVGYNSPLHF. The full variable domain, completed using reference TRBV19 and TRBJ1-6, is DGGITQSPKYLFRKEGQNVTLSCEQNLNHDAMYWYRQDPGQGLRLIYYSQIVNDFQKGDIAEGYSVSREKKESFPLTVTSAQKNPTAFYLCASSIRDRVGYNSPLHFGNGTRLTVT.

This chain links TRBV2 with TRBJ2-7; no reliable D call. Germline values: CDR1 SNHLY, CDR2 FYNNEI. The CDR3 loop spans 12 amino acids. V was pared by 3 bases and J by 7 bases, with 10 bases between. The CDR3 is CASSDWSIEQYF. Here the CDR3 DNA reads TGTGCCAGCAGTGATTGGTCCATAGAGCAGTACTTC.

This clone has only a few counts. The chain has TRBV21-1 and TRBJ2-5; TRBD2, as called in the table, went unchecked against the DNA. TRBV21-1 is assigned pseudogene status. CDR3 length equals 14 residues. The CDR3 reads CASSHGGAPETQYF. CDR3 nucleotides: TGTGCCAGCAGCCATGGGGGGGCCCCAGAGACCCAGTACTTC.